This TCR beta chain came from a study of response to subunit inactivated influenza vaccine. Study-level findings and limits: After each seasonal influenza vaccination, few new T cells are recruited, the authors suggested.

Turning to this clonotype: No antigen is known for it.

Using its own MiXCR run on the RT-PCR reads, TCRdb lists one record per CDR3 protein. Among roughly 700,000 distinct CDR3 sequences, 15% to 19% were seen once, and the ten largest hold roughly 12%. Per the germline V gene, CDR1 is SGHRS and CDR2 is YFSETQ. V lost 4 bases and J lost 7, with 14 bases in between. The CDR3 extends over 13 amino acids. The clonotype comes from a man aged 50-59 years who received an inactivated influenza vaccine. The genes are TRBV5-1 and TRBJ2-5, with D possibly TRBD2 on 6 matching bases. This material consisted of PBMCs from blood, taken 11 to 12 days after vaccination. The CDR3 sequence: CASSPALGGTQYF. The CDR3 nucleotides are TGCGCCAGCAGCCCGGCACTGGGGGGGACCCAGTACTTC.